This T cell receptor (beta chain) was identified during a study of graft-versus-host responses after intestinal transplantation. On this clone: Its target is unknown.

The length of the CDR3 is 18 residues. Germline CDR1 and CDR2: LNHNV and YYDKDF (reference sequence). V was trimmed by 1 base and J by 5 bases, leaving 21 bases between them. Method: immunoSEQ multiplex PCR; TCRdb's copy keeps in-frame clones and lacks some. This table has some 150,000 clones, around 90% appearing once. The sequence was obtained from a human donor who received an intestinal transplant. The chain couples TRBV15 to TRBJ1-5, with D possibly being TRBD1 (5 bases). The source was unstimulated CD4+ T cells sorted from spleen or lymph node cells, collected before intestinal transplant. This CDR3 reads CATSRGLATRAGDQPQHF. CDR3 in DNA: TGTGCCACCAGCAGAGGCCTCGCCACCAGGGCGGGAGATCAGCCCCAGCATTTT.